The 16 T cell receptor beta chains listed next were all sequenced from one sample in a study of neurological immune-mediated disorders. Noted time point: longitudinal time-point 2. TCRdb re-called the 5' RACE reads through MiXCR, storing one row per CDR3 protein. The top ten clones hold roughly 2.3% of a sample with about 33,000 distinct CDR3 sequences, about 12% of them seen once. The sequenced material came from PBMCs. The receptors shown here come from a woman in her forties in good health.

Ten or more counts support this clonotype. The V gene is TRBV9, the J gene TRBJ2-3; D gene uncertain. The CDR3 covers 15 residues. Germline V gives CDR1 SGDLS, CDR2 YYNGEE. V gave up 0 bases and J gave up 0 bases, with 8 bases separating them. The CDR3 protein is CASSVAAGSTDTQYF. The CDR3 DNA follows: TGTGCCAGCAGCGTAGCGGCAGGTAGCACAGATACGCAGTATTTT.

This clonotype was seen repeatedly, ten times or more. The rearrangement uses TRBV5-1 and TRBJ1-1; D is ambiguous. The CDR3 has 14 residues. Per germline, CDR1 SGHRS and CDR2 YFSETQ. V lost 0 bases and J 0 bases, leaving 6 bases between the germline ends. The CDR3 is CASSLVYMNTEAFF. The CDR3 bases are TGCGCCAGCAGCTTGGTATACATGAACACTGAAGCTTTCTTT.

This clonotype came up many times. Here the CDR3 reads CASSQDWKSYNEQFF. CDR3 coding DNA: TGCGCCAGCAGCCAAGATTGGAAATCCTACAATGAGCAGTTCTTC. The chain couples TRBV4-3 to TRBJ2-1; D is ambiguous. The ends were cut back, 0 bases at V and 1 base at J, with 7 bases in the middle. CDR3 length: 15 amino acids. The germline gives CDR1 LGHNA, CDR2 YSLEER.

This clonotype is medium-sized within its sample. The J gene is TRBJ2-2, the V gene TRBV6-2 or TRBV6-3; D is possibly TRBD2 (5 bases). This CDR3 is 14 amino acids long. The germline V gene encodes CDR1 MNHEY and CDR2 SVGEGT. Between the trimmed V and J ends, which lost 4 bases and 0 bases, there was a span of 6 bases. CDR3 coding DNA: TGTGCCAGCAGTTTCGGGGCGAACACCGGGGAGCTGTTTTTT. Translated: CASSFGANTGELFF.

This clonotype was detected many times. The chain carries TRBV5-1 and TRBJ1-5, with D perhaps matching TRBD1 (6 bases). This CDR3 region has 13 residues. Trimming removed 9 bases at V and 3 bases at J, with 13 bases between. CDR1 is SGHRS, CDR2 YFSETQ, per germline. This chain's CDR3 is CAIWGAHNQPQHF. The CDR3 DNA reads TGCGCCATCTGGGGGGCACACAATCAGCCCCAGCATTTT. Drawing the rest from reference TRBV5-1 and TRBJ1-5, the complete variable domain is KAGVTQTPRYLIKTRGQQVTLSCSPISGHRSVSWYQQTPGQGLQFLFEYFSETQRNKGNFPGRFSGRQFSNSRSEMNVSTLELGDSALYLCAIWGAHNQPQHFGDGTRLSIL.

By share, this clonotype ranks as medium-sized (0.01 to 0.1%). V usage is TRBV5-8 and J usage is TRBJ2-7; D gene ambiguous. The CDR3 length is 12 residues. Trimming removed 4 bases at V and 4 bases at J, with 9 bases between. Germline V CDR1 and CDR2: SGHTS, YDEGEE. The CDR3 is CASSRKGYEQYF. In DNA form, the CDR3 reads TGTGCCAGCAGCCGTAAAGGGTACGAGCAGTACTTC.

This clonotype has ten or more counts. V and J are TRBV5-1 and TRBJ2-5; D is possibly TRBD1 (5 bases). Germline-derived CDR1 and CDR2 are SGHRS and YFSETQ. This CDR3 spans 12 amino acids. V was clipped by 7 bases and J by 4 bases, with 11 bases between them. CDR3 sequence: CASGDSPETQYF. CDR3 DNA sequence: TGCGCCAGCGGAGACAGCCCAGAGACCCAGTACTTC.

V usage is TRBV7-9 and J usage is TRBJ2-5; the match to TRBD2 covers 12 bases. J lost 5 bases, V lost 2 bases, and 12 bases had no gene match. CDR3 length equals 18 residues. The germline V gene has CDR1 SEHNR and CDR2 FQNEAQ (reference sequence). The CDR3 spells CASSLPTRLAGVEETQYF. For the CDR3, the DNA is TGTGCCAGCAGCTTACCCACACGACTAGCGGGAGTCGAGGAGACCCAGTACTTC.

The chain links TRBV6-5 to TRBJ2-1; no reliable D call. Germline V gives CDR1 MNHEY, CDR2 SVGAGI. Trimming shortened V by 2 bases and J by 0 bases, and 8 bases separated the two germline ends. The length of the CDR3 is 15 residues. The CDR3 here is CASSYGVLSYNEQFF. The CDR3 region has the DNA TGTGCCAGCAGTTACGGCGTCCTCTCCTACAATGAGCAGTTCTTC.

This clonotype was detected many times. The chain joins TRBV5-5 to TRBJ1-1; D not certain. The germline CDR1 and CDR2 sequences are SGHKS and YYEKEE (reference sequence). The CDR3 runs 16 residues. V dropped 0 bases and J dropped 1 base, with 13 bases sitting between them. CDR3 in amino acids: CASSLGVGVWNTEAFF. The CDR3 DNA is TGTGCCAGCAGCTTGGGGGTGGGAGTATGGAACACTGAAGCTTTCTTT.

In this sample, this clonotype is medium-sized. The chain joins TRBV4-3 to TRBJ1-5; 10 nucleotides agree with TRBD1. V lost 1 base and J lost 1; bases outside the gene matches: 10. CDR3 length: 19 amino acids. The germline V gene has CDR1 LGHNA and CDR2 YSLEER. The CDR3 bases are TGCGCCAGCAGCCAAGGCGCCGGGACAGGGGAAAGGAGCAATCAGCCCCAGCATTTT. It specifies CASSQGAGTGERSNQPQHF.

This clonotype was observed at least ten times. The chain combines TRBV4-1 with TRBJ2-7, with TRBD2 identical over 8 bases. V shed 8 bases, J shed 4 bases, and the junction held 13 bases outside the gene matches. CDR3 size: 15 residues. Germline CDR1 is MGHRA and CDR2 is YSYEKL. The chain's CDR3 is CASAPRAGGRYEQYF. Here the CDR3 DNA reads TGCGCCAGCGCCCCTCGGGCGGGGGGCAGGTACGAGCAGTACTTC.

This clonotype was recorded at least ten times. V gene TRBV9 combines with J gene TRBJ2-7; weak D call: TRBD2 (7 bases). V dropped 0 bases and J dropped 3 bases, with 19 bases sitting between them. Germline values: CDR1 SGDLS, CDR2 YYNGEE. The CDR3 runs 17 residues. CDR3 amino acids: CASSVGGGPGTLYEQYF. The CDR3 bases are TGTGCCAGCAGCGTAGGGGGGGGGCCCGGGACCCTCTACGAGCAGTACTTC.

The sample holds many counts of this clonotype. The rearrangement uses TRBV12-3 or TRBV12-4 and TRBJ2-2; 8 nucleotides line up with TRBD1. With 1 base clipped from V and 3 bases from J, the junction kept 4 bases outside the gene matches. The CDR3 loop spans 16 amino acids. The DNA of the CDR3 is TGTGCCAGCAGTTTAGGGGACAGGCCTTACACCGGGGAGCTGTTTTTT. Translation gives CASSLGDRPYTGELFF.

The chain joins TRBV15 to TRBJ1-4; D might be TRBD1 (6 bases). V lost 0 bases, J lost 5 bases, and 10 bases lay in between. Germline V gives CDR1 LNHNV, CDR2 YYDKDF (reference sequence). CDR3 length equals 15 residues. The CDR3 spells CATSRDGQKNEKLFF. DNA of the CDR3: TGTGCCACCAGCAGAGATGGACAGAAAAATGAAAAACTGTTTTTT.

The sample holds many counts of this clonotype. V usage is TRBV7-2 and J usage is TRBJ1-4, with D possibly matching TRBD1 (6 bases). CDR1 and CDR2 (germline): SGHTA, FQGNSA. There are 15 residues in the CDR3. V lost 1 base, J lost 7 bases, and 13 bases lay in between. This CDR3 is CASSLDWGAREKLFF. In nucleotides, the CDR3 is TGTGCCAGCAGCTTAGATTGGGGGGCGCGTGAAAAACTGTTTTTT.